This TCR beta chain was recorded in a study of T cell responses to AZD1222 COVID-19 vaccine. Whole-study results and caveats: After the peak T cell response, and only then, were repertoires sampled.

The CDR3 length is 13 residues. V shed 3 bases and J shed 11 bases, with 19 bases lying between them. CDR1 is GTSNPN and CDR2 is SVGIG in the germline V gene (reference sequence). Method: immunoSEQ multiplex PCR; TCRdb's copy keeps in-frame clones and lacks some. This sample carries tens of thousands of clones, around 89% of them seen once, and the ten largest clones take roughly 2.7%. This clone was found once. Its target is unknown. The sequences come from peripheral blood, collected 28 days after the second AZD1222 dose. The TCR was taken from an adult who received the AZD1222 COVID-19 vaccine. V usage is TRBV30 and J usage is TRBJ1-1; the D is unclear. The CDR3 loop reads CAWSDEFDLKAFF. As DNA, the CDR3 is TGTGCCTGGAGCGACGAATTTGACCTTAAGGCTTTCTTT.